The sequence of this T cell receptor (beta chain) was determined in a study of T-cell memory formation after mild COVID-19. Study overall: Largely, the TCR clusters proved donor specific.

TCRdb passed the 5' RACE reads through MiXCR, listing each CDR3 protein once. The data show more than 300,000 distinct CDR3 sequences, 20% to 25% seen once. There are 15 residues in the CDR3. With 4 bases removed from V and 2 bases from J, the gap between germline ends came to 15 bases. Germline V gene sequence: CDR1 SGHDT, CDR2 YYEEEE. The rearrangement links TRBV5-6 to TRBJ2-5; possible D gene TRBD2, 5 bases. Material: PBMCs or a T cell subset sorted from them (not recorded which). This clonotype was sampled from a man younger than 30 who had mild COVID-19 (a few samples of this study predate the infection). Cell type and time point are not known. CDR3 sequence reads: CASSRGVEEQETQYF. The CDR3 bases are TGTGCCAGCAGCCGGGGAGTGGAGGAACAAGAGACCCAGTACTTC.